This TCR beta chain was obtained from a study of technical replicates of blood from several donors. This table comes from immunoSEQ multiplex PCR, and its TCRdb copy is limited to in-frame clones, with some not included. The sample has fewer than 70,000 clones; about 82% are singletons. V gave up 3 bases and J gave up 5 bases, with 7 bases separating them. CDR1 and CDR2 (germline): DFQATT, SNEGSKA (reference sequence). The CDR3 extends over 11 amino acids. The sample consisted of PBMCs. The sequence came from a human donor in good health. Some clones in this sample may be carry-over from other donors' samples. This rearrangement joins TRBV20-1 to TRBJ2-5; D unresolved. This CDR3 is CSASRSETQYF. The CDR3 nucleotides are TGCAGTGCTAGTAGATCGGAGACCCAGTACTTC.